Listed below are T cell receptor beta chains from one sample, sequenced in a study of blood T cell repertoires in COVID-19. Libraries were prepared by immunoSEQ multiplex PCR; TCRdb keeps only in-frame clonotypes and omits some of them. The table records about 150,000 clones, 80% of them present only once. Sequencing was carried out using peripheral blood. The receptors were sampled from a man aged 55-75 years with acute or convalescent COVID-19. Each CDR3 is given with its conserved first and last residue. The order of the fields is J gene, D gene, V gene, clone size, CDR3 DNA, CDR3 protein. D genes are given only for firm matches. Clone sizes are given selectively: once, few, many, or a class where the clone is expanded.

>TRBJ2-4|TRBD1|TRBV5-5|NA
TGTGCCAGCAGCTTTCCTCGACAGGGCGGAAACATTCAGTACTTC
CASSFPRQGGNIQYF
>TRBJ2-1|NA|TRBV27|NA
TGTGCCAGCAGTGGGCTAGCGTTGGCCTCCTACAATGAGCAGTTCTTC
CASSGLALASYNEQFF
>TRBJ1-1|NA|TRBV28|NA
TGTGCCAGCAGTTTGGGGCGCGACAACACTGAAGCTTTCTTT
CASSLGRDNTEAFF
>TRBJ1-2|NA|TRBV18|few
TGTGCCAGCTCACCTGGTCGAGTTGGGGCCTATGGCTACACCTTC
CASSPGRVGAYGYTF
>TRBJ1-4|NA|TRBV6-5|NA
TGTGCCAGCAGTAGGAACACCCGGAGTGAAAAACTGTTTTTT
CASSRNTRSEKLFF
>TRBJ2-4|NA|TRBV21-1|NA
TGTGCCAGCAGCAAAGGACTAGCTAGCATTCAGTACTTC
CASSKGLASIQYF
>TRBJ2-1|TRBD1|TRBV29-1|once
TGCAGCATCCGATCAGGGGGAAGCAATGAGCAGTTCTTC
CSIRSGGSNEQFF
>TRBJ1-6|NA|TRBV18|once
TGTGCCAGCTCACCCAATAGCGGGGGTAATTCACCCCTCCACTTT
CASSPNSGGNSPLHF
>TRBJ2-7|TRBD1|TRBV6-5|few
TGTGCCAGCAGAATCGACAGGGGGCCCTACGAGCAGTACTTC
CASRIDRGPYEQYF
>TRBJ2-2|TRBD2|TRBV7-2|NA
TGTGCCAGCAGCTCTAGCGGGGGGAACACCGGGGAGCTGTTTTTT
CASSSSGGNTGELFF
>TRBJ2-6|NA|TRBV5-4|NA
TGTGCCAGTTTACGGGCCGGGATTTCCCTCTCTGGGGCCAACGTCCTGACTTTC
CASLRAGISLSGANVLTF
>TRBJ1-5|NA|TRBV28|NA
TGTGCCAGCAGCCCGGGGGGGAGGCCCAATCAGCCCCAGCATTTT
CASSPGGRPNQPQHF
>TRBJ2-7|NA|TRBV9|NA
TGTGCCAGCAGCGTAGGGGCGGGAAGCTCCTACGAGCAGTACTTC
CASSVGAGSSYEQYF
>TRBJ1-5|NA|TRBV29-1|NA
TGCAGCGTTGCCGACAGACGAGATCAGCCCCAGCATTTT
CSVADRRDQPQHF
>TRBJ2-7|TRBD2|TRBV30|NA
TGTGCCTGGAGTAACGCGGGAGTAGGCTACGAGCAGTACTTC
CAWSNAGVGYEQYF
>TRBJ1-5|NA|TRBV4-1|NA
TGCGCCAGCAGCCAAGATGGGAGAGGTCAGCCCCAGCATTTT
CASSQDGRGQPQHF
>TRBJ1-6|NA|TRBV4-1|NA
TGCGCCAGCAGCCAAGAGTTGGCAGAATGGGCTAATTCACCCCTCCACTTT
CASSQELAEWANSPLHF
>TRBJ2-2|TRBD2|TRBV4-2|NA
TGTGCCAGCAGCCAGTATACTAGCGGGGGGAACACAGGGGAGCTGTTTTTT
CASSQYTSGGNTGELFF
>TRBJ2-3|NA|TRBV6-5|NA
TGTGCCAGCAGCCCCCTCGGGATACGCACAGATACGCAGTATTTT
CASSPLGIRTDTQYF
>TRBJ1-2|NA|TRBV6-1|NA
TGTGCCAGCAGTGAAACACGGACAGTCCCCTTGGGCTACACCTTC
CASSETRTVPLGYTF
>TRBJ2-2|TRBD2|TRBV5-4|NA
TGTGCCAGCAGCACGGGACTAGGAGACACCGGGGAGCTGTTTTTT
CASSTGLGDTGELFF
>TRBJ1-1|NA|TRBV12-3/TRBV12-4|NA
TGTGCCAGTTCAATCCGGGGGAGGCCTGAAGCTTTCTTT
CASSIRGRPEAFF
>TRBJ1-6|NA|TRBV5-4|NA
TGTGCCAGCAGCTTTGGGCGAACGTTCAATTCACCCCTCCACTTT
CASSFGRTFNSPLHF
>TRBJ2-1|NA|TRBV4-3|NA
TGCGCCAGCAGCCAAGATTGGGCCGACCCTTTTAATGAGCAGTTCTTC
CASSQDWADPFNEQFF
>TRBJ1-2|TRBD1|TRBV28|NA
TGTGCCAGCAGTGGGGACAGGGTAGGAAACTATGGCTACACCTTC
CASSGDRVGNYGYTF
>TRBJ2-7|TRBD1|TRBV4-2|NA
TGTGCCAGCAGCCAAACGCCTGCCGGGACAGGGGTTATTGGGGAGTCCTACGAGCAGTACTTC
CASSQTPAGTGVIGESYEQYF
>TRBJ2-1|NA|TRBV2|NA
TGTGCCAGCAGTGAACAATACAATGAGCAGTTCTTC
CASSEQYNEQFF
>TRBJ2-1|TRBD2|TRBV28|NA
TGTGCCAGCTCCCTAGCGGGAGTCTCGTCCACGCAGTTCTTC
CASSLAGVSSTQFF
>TRBJ2-2|NA|TRBV6-4|NA
TGTGCCAGCAGTGACTCGGCTAGAGACACCGGGGAGCTGTTTTTT
CASSDSARDTGELFF
>TRBJ2-3|NA|TRBV3-1/TRBV3-2|NA
TGTGCCAGCAGCCAAGTAGGAGGGAGTGGTCCGTATTTT
CASSQVGGSGPYF
>TRBJ1-2|NA|TRBV4-1|many
TGCGCCAGCAGCCAAGGTAGAGCTAGGGGCAGTCTGAATACCAACTATGGCTACACCTTC
CASSQGRARGSLNTNYGYTF
>TRBJ1-2|NA|TRBV30|NA
TGTGCCTGGAGTGTCTACGAGAGGTATGGCTACACCTTC
CAWSVYERYGYTF
>TRBJ2-2|NA|TRBV7-2|few
TGTGCCAGCAGCTTAGCGGGGTCAGGGACGAACACCGGGGAGCTGTTTTTT
CASSLAGSGTNTGELFF
>TRBJ2-2|NA|TRBV24-1|NA
TGTGCCACCAGTGATTTCTCTCCGAACACCGGGGAGCTGTTTTTT
CATSDFSPNTGELFF
>TRBJ2-7|TRBD1|TRBV11-2|NA
TGTGCCAGCAGCTTATCCGGGACAGGGGGCGCGTACGAGCAGTACTTC
CASSLSGTGGAYEQYF
>TRBJ1-1|NA|TRBV2|NA
TGTGCCAGCCAGGGAGGGGTGGTGAACACTGAAGCTTTCTTT
CASQGGVVNTEAFF
>TRBJ1-2|TRBD1|TRBV19|NA
TGTGCCATTAAGACCGGGACAGGAGTCAACTATGGCTACACCTTC
CAIKTGTGVNYGYTF
>TRBJ1-2|NA|TRBV2|NA
TGTGCCAGCAGTTTATCGTCGGGCTACACCTTC
CASSLSSGYTF
>TRBJ1-4|NA|TRBV7-6|NA
TGTGCCAGCAGCTTAGGGACAGTTGGGACTAATGAAAAACTGTTTTTT
CASSLGTVGTNEKLFF
>TRBJ2-1|NA|TRBV24-1|NA
TGTGCCACCAGTGATTCCGGGGGACAGCTTCACAATGAGCAGTTCTTC
CATSDSGGQLHNEQFF